This T cell receptor beta chain was retrieved from a study of immune reconstitution after stem cell transplant in scleroderma. At least ten counts were recorded for this clonotype. TCRdb recomputed calls from the RT-PCR reads with MiXCR, one row per CDR3 protein. In the table there are just under 2,000 distinct CDR3 sequences, about 16% of which are singletons. This CDR3 is built from 17 residues. Deletions cut 0 bases from V and 2 bases from J, with 14 bases between. Germline assignment: CDR1 MNHEY and CDR2 SVGAGI. This receptor was identified in a female donor with systemic sclerosis. The V gene is TRBV6-5, the J gene TRBJ1-3; D perhaps matches TRBD1 (6 bases). Sample collection was performed before or after autologous hematopoietic stem cell transplantation (not recorded which). CDR3 DNA: TGTGCCAGCAGTTACTCGAGGGGGGGTACAGCTGGAAACACCATATATTTT. Amino acid sequence: CASSYSRGGTAGNTIYF.